The next 3 T cell receptor beta chains were all read from a single sample in a study of T cells after yellow fever vaccination. MiXCR was run by TCRdb on the 5' RACE reads, yielding one entry per CDR3 protein. There are some 340,000 distinct CDR3 sequences in the sample; around a tenth occur only once, and around 3.2% lies in the top ten. This specimen consisted of CD4+ T cells sorted from PBMCs, obtained 45 days after the yellow fever booster vaccination. Receptors originate from a man aged 18 to 29 who received the YFV17D yellow fever vaccine.

This clonotype was counted only a few times. The chain couples TRBV20-1 to TRBJ2-3; TRBD2 aligns across 10 bases. CDR1 DFQATT and CDR2 SNEGSKA come from the germline V gene (reference sequence). V shed 5 bases, J shed 8 bases, and the junction held 10 bases outside the gene matches. The CDR3 contains 14 residues. As DNA, the CDR3 is TGCAGTGCTTCTTTAGCGGGGGGAGCTGGTACGCAGTATTTT. Translated: CSASLAGGAGTQYF.

The genes are TRBV5-1 and TRBJ2-7; 7 bases are a match to TRBD1. Germline CDR1 and CDR2: SGHRS and YFSETQ. The trim removed 5 bases at V and 5 bases at J, leaving 13 bases unmatched. The CDR3 sequence is 15 residues long. The CDR3: CASRSPGTVNDEQYF. CDR3 DNA sequence: TGCGCCAGCAGAAGTCCCGGGACAGTAAACGACGAGCAGTACTTC.

This clonotype has only a few counts. The chain employs TRBV5-1 and TRBJ2-3; no reliable D call. In germline, CDR1 is SGHRS, CDR2 YFSETQ. Trimming stripped 1 base from V and 6 bases from J, with 12 bases between. This CDR3 contains 14 residues. The CDR3 coding sequence is TGCGCCAGCAGCTTGTCGGTCCCCGCGGATACGCAGTATTTT. It specifies CASSLSVPADTQYF.